The source of this TCR beta chain is a study of cytomegalovirus exposure and HLA in healthy donors. As for the study in general: The early release's HLA-typed donors yielded 70 million to 85 million unique TCRs.

Nominally healthy donors provided the samples, though records likely missed some immune exposures. Primers for the PCR totalled 60 Vbeta and 13 Jbeta. TCRdb's table, derived via immunoSEQ multiplex PCR, lists solely in-frame clones and lacks some. The sample consists of around 170,000 clones, 70% to 80% of them appearing once. Germline trimming cut 2 bases from V and 11 bases from J; bases unmatched to any gene: 6. Per germline, CDR1 MNHNS and CDR2 SASEGT. This CDR3 contains 13 residues. The specimen was PBMCs. This TCR came from a woman aged 40 to 55 in good health and CMV-seronegative. The chain uses TRBV6-1 and TRBJ2-3, with 8 bases identical to TRBD1. As DNA, the CDR3 is TGTGCCAGCAGTGAATTCGGACAGGGAGGGCAGTATTTT. Residues: CASSEFGQGGQYF.